The 2 T cell receptor beta chains below were found in one sample sequenced in a study of beta chain features in type 1 diabetes. Every isolated RNA sample was fully reverse transcribed, so sequencing captured expressed TCRB transcripts. Sequenced by immunoSEQ multiplex PCR; TCRdb stores in-frame clones only, minus some. The repertoire holds hundreds of thousands of clones, with around 15% as singletons. Study-wide results and caveats: In every one of the four CD4+ subsets, TCRB CDR3s were moderately but significantly shorter in Type 1 diabetes patients.

No antigen has been identified for these receptors. Sequenced sample: naive CD4+ T cells from blood. These receptors were taken from a man between 18 and 35 years old with type 1 diabetes.

The gene calls are TRBV2 and TRBJ1-2; 7 positions agree with TRBD1. The CDR3 totals 13 residues. J lost 4 bases, V lost 10 bases, and 9 bases had no gene match. Germline V gene lookup returns CDR1 SNHLY and CDR2 FYNNEI. The CDR3 reads CAKGRQGTYGYTF. Written as DNA, the CDR3 is TGTGCCAAAGGACGACAGGGAACCTATGGCTACACCTTC.

This chain links TRBV14 with TRBJ2-1; TRBD2 is a possible D gene (5 bases). This CDR3 contains 15 residues. Germline CDR1 reads SGHDN; CDR2 reads FVKESK. Trimming pared 1 base from V and 7 bases from J, leaving 14 bases between. The chain's CDR3 is CASSQGRLASNEQFF. CDR3 nucleotide sequence: TGTGCCAGCAGCCAAGGAAGGCTAGCAAGTAATGAGCAGTTCTTC.